The present T cell receptor (beta chain) was sequenced within a study of control samples from healthy donors and cancer patients (TCRdb year 2020). Worth noting for this clone: The specificity of this receptor is unknown. It has no much larger one-base neighbor in the sample; base qualities were not kept.

V and J are truncated by 3 bases and 0 bases respectively, leaving an intervening sequence of 9 bases. Inclusive of the bounding cysteine and phenylalanine, the CDR3 is 14 residues long. CDR3 DNA only is kept here, 42 bases in frame from base 1. The CDR1 and CDR2 encoded by the germline V gene are ENHRY and SYGVKD. The receptor library was made with the immunoSEQ multiplex PCR assay. Not all clones reach the TCRdb copy of this immuneACCESS table, which keeps in-frame sequences only. Checked studies attribute under half of the gap to unresolved V genes and leave the rest unexplained. In this sample the table shows 100,000 to 150,000 clones, around 87% of which occur a single time. The ten largest clones capture about 2.7% of the sample.

Recombination connected TRBV10-3 to TRBJ2-7; a tentative D match to TRBD1 spans 5 bases. The clonotype was recovered from a man between 60 and 75 years old in good health. The sequencing sample was made of blood. The CDR3 amino acid sequence is: CAISDQGSSYEQYF. The DNA sequence is TGTGCCATCAGTGATCAGGGTAGCTCCTACGAGCAGTACTTC.